This is a list of T cell receptor beta chains from one sample in a study of response to subunit inactivated influenza vaccine. TCRdb re-analysed the RT-PCR reads in MiXCR, keeping a single row per CDR3 protein. Counted here are around 580,000 distinct CDR3 sequences, 12% to 15% occurring once; the ten biggest clones make up roughly 10%. Material: PBMCs from blood, obtained roughly 12 days after vaccination. These receptors all stem from a man over 45 who received an inactivated influenza vaccine. Both conserved end residues are part of each CDR3. The D gene is left open where the match is weak. Size is omitted from some rows. Given values are once, few, many or a class for expanded clones.

CDR3 length	J gene	clone size	D gene	V gene	CDR3 protein	CDR3 DNA
15	TRBJ2-3	-	TRBD2	TRBV9	CASSGTSGRGDTQYF	TGTGCCAGCTCTGGGACTAGCGGGAGGGGAGATACGCAGTATTTT
15	TRBJ2-2	-	TRBD2	TRBV15	CATSRELAGAGELFF	TGTGCCACCAGCAGAGAACTAGCGGGAGCAGGGGAGCTGTTTTTT
13	TRBJ2-7	few	TRBD2	TRBV7-9	CASSSSGATEQYF	TGTGCCAGCAGCTCTAGCGGGGCAACCGAGCAGTACTTC
14	TRBJ1-2	many	-	TRBV20-1	CSAREAGTSYGYTF	TGCAGTGCTAGAGAAGCGGGTACGAGCTATGGCTACACCTTC
14	TRBJ1-5	-	TRBD1	TRBV7-8	CASSLTGLSQPQHF	TGTGCCAGCAGCTTGACAGGGCTAAGCCAGCCCCAGCATTTT
13	TRBJ1-2	few	-	TRBV12-3/TRBV12-4	CASSFALGGGYTF	TGTGCCAGCAGTTTTGCCCTGGGGGGTGGCTACACCTTC
12	TRBJ2-7	few	-	TRBV2	CASEVGGYEQYF	TGTGCCAGCGAAGTGGGCGGCTACGAGCAGTACTTC
14	TRBJ1-1	many	-	TRBV13	CASSLVGVNTEAFF	TGTGCCAGCAGCTTAGTAGGGGTGAACACTGAAGCTTTCTTT
13	TRBJ1-2	few	-	TRBV29-1	CSVESAASWGYTF	TGCAGCGTTGAATCGGCAGCCTCTTGGGGCTACACCTTC
14	TRBJ1-5	many	TRBD1	TRBV3-1	CASSLSPGQEAQHF	TGTGCCAGCAGCCTATCCCCGGGACAGGAGGCCCAGCATTTT
16	TRBJ2-7	few	TRBD2	TRBV19	CASSIARGRDTYEQYF	TGTGCCAGTAGTATAGCCCGCGGGAGGGATACCTACGAGCAGTACTTC
17	TRBJ2-5	-	-	TRBV4-3	CASSQGISSTRLETQYF	TGCGCCAGCAGCCAAGGGATTTCCAGCACTCGTCTGGAGACCCAGTACTTC
16	TRBJ2-6	few	-	TRBV5-1	CASSLSESSGANVLTF	TGCGCCAGCAGCTTGTCAGAATCCTCTGGGGCCAACGTCCTGACTTTC
13	TRBJ1-1	few	-	TRBV6-1	CASTGDLNTEAFF	TGTGCCAGCACCGGGGATTTGAACACTGAAGCTTTCTTT
12	TRBJ2-7	many	-	TRBV5-1	CASRGSANEQYF	TGCGCCAGCAGAGGTTCGGCTAACGAGCAGTACTTC
15	TRBJ2-1	-	-	TRBV5-1	CASSLGGSLSDEQFF	TGCGCCAGCAGCTTGGGTGGGTCCTTAAGCGATGAGCAGTTCTTC
13	TRBJ2-7	many	TRBD1	TRBV12-3/TRBV12-4	CASRDRGSYEQYF	TGTGCCAGTCGGGACAGGGGGTCCTACGAGCAGTACTTC
16	TRBJ2-1	-	TRBD1	TRBV10-3	CAIRGDSPSSYNEQFF	TGTGCCATCAGGGGGGACAGTCCGAGCTCCTACAATGAGCAGTTCTTC
15	TRBJ2-2	many	TRBD2	TRBV4-1	CASSQGLVGVGELFF	TGCGCCAGCAGCCAGGGACTAGTGGGCGTCGGGGAGCTGTTTTTT
15	TRBJ1-2	once	TRBD1	TRBV5-1	CASSLTGVVDYGYTF	TGCGCCAGCAGCTTAACAGGGGTGGTTGACTATGGCTACACCTTC
15	TRBJ2-7	many	TRBD1	TRBV12-3/TRBV12-4	CASSWWQGAGYEQYF	TGTGCCAGCAGTTGGTGGCAGGGGGCTGGATACGAGCAGTACTTC
14	TRBJ1-1	-	TRBD1	TRBV7-8	CASSPQQGSTEAFF	TGTGCCAGCAGCCCTCAACAGGGGAGCACTGAAGCTTTCTTT
18	TRBJ2-3	once	TRBD2	TRBV20-1	CSARDPLAGGLSTDTQYF	TGCAGTGCTAGAGATCCCCTAGCGGGGGGCCTGAGCACAGATACGCAGTATTTT
15	TRBJ2-1	-	-	TRBV7-9	CASSLSGAAGNEQFF	TGTGCCAGCAGCTTATCGGGGGCCGCTGGGAATGAGCAGTTCTTC
16	TRBJ2-7	-	-	TRBV5-1	CASSLGSRQKPYEQYF	TGCGCCAGCAGCTTGGGTTCCCGCCAGAAGCCCTACGAGCAGTACTTC
13	TRBJ1-1	-	TRBD1	TRBV18	CASSRDRGSEAFF	TGTGCCAGCTCACGTGACAGGGGCTCTGAAGCTTTCTTT
14	TRBJ2-5	-	-	TRBV2	CASSVERTLYPQYF	TGTGCCAGCAGTGTCGAAAGGACTCTTTATCCCCAGTACTTC
16	TRBJ1-2	-	TRBD1	TRBV7-2	CASSLDFWTGNDGYAF	TGTGCCAGCAGCTTAGATTTTTGGACAGGGAATGATGGCTACGCCTTC
13	TRBJ1-1	-	-	TRBV28	CASSFSWSTEAFF	TGTGCCAGCAGTTTTTCGTGGAGCACTGAAGCTTTCTTT
16	TRBJ2-2	-	-	TRBV20-1	CSARDLREQVTGELFF	TGCAGTGCTAGAGATCTTCGGGAGCAGGTTACCGGGGAGCTGTTTTTT
15	TRBJ1-4	few	-	TRBV15	CATSRERGFGEKLFF	TGTGCCACCAGCAGAGAACGGGGGTTTGGGGAAAAACTGTTTTTT
13	TRBJ2-4	few	TRBD1	TRBV29-1	CSGRDSRNNIQYF	TGCAGCGGCCGGGACAGTCGTAACAACATTCAGTACTTC
16	TRBJ2-2	-	TRBD2	TRBV20-1	CSAREASGTNTGELFF	TGCAGTGCTAGAGAGGCTAGCGGGACCAACACCGGGGAGCTGTTTTTT
16	TRBJ2-2	few	-	TRBV12-3/TRBV12-4	CASSLGDFANTGELFF	TGTGCCAGCAGTTTAGGGGACTTCGCGAACACCGGGGAGCTGTTTTTT
16	TRBJ2-1	-	TRBD2	TRBV6-2/TRBV6-3	CASSYSMTSGVNEQFF	TGTGCCAGCAGTTACTCGATGACTAGCGGAGTAAATGAGCAGTTCTTC
15	TRBJ2-3	-	TRBD2	TRBV5-8	CASSSPGLAIFTQYF	TGTGCCAGCAGCTCACCGGGACTAGCGATATTTACGCAGTATTTT
15	TRBJ2-1	few	TRBD2	TRBV12-3/TRBV12-4	CASSLSQAGGNEQFF	TGTGCCAGCAGTTTGTCACAAGCGGGAGGAAATGAGCAGTTCTTC
15	TRBJ2-3	-	-	TRBV30	CAWTLGRSGGDTQYF	TGTGCCTGGACTTTAGGGAGGTCAGGAGGAGATACGCAGTATTTT
16	TRBJ2-1	-	TRBD2	TRBV20-1	CSATRLAGVNYNEQFF	TGCAGTGCTACCCGACTAGCGGGGGTCAACTACAATGAGCAGTTCTTC
18	TRBJ2-3	-	-	TRBV20-1	CSARDLDQKFDRTDTQYF	TGCAGTGCTAGAGATCTGGACCAAAAGTTCGATCGGACAGATACGCAGTATTTT
13	TRBJ1-2	few	-	TRBV29-1	CSVEEGSNYGYTF	TGCAGCGTTGAAGAGGGCAGCAACTATGGCTACACCTTC
15	TRBJ1-5	-	TRBD1	TRBV20-1	CSATDRGPWNQPQHF	TGCAGTGCTACCGACAGGGGGCCATGGAATCAGCCCCAGCATTTT
14	TRBJ2-1	-	-	TRBV28	CASTSTRRGNEQFF	TGTGCCAGCACCTCCACACGTCGCGGCAATGAGCAGTTCTTC
15	TRBJ1-2	few	TRBD1	TRBV28	CASSPPRGPDYGYTF	TGTGCCAGCAGTCCACCCAGGGGGCCTGACTATGGCTACACCTTC
14	TRBJ1-2	-	-	TRBV14	CASSQTSAYYGYTF	TGTGCCAGCAGCCAGACGTCTGCCTACTATGGCTACACCTTC
14	TRBJ2-7	many	-	TRBV3-1	CASSQGPWLLEQYF	TGTGCCAGCAGCCAAGGGCCCTGGCTTTTAGAGCAGTACTTC
13	TRBJ1-1	-	-	TRBV20-1	CSARSDRNTEAFF	TGCAGTGCTAGATCAGACAGGAACACTGAAGCTTTCTTT